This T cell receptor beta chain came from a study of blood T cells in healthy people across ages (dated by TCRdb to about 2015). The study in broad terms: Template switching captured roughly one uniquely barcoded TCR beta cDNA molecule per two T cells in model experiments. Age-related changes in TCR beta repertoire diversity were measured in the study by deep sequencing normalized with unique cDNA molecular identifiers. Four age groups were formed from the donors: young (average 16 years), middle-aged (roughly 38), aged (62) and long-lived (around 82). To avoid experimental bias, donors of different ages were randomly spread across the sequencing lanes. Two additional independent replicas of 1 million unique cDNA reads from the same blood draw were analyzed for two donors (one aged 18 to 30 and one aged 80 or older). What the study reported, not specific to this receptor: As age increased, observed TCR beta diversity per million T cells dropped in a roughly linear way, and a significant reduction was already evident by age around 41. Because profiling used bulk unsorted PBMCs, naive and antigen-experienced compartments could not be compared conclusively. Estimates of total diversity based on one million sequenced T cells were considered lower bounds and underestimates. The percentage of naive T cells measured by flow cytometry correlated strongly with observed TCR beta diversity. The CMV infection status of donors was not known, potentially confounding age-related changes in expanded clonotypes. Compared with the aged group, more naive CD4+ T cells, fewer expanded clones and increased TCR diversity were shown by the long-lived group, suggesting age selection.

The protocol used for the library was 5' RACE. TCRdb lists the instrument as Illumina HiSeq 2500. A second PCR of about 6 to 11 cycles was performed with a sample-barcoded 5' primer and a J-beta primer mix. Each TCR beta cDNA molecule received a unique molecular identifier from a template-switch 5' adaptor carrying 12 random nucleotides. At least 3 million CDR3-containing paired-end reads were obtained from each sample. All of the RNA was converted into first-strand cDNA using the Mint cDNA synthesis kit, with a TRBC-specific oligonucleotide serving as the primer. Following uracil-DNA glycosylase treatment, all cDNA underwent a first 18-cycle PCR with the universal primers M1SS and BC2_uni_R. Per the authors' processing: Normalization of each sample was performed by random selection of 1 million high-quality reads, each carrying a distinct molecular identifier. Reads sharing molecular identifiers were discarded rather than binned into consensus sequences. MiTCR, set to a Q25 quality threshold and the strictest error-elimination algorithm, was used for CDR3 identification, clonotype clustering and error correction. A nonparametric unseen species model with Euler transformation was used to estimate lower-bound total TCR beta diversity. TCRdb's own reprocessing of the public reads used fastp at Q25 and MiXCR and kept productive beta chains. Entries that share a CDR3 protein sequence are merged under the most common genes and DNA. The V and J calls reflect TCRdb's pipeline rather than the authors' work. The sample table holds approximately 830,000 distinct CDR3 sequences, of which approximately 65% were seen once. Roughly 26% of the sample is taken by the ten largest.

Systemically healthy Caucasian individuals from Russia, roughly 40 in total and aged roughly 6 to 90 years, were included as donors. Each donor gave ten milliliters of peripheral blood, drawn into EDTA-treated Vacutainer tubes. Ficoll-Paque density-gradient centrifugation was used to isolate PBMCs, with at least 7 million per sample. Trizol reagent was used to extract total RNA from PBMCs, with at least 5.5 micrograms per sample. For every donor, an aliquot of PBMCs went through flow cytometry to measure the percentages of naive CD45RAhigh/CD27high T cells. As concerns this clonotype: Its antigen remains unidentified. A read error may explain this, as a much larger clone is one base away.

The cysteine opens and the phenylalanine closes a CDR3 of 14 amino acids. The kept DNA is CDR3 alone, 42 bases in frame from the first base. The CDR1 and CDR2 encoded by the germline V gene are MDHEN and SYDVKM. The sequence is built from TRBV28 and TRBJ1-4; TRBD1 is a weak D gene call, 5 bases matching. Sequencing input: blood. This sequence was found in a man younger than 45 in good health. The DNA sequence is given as TGTGTCAGCAGTGCTCAGGGCTTTAATGAAAAACTGTTTTTT. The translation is CVSSAQGFNEKLFF.